The clone carrying this T cell receptor (beta chain) appeared a single time. Its matching antigen is unknown. The data are from a study of STAT5B mutations in CD4+ large granular lymphocyte leukemia. Findings of the study overall: Main leukemic clonotypes were patient-specific, but about 25% appeared at low frequency elsewhere. Compared with healthy controls (2/35), patient top clones favored TRBV06 (8/27).

Data came from immunoSEQ multiplex PCR; TCRdb stores just in-frame clones and leaves some out. The table records tens of thousands of clones, approximately 75% of them present only once. The CDR3 loop spans 16 amino acids. The V gene's germline CDR1 is SEHNR and CDR2 FQNEAQ (reference sequence). The junction had 9 bases not matched to a gene; V was cut back by 5 bases and J by 3 bases. The clonotype was recovered from a human donor in good health. Sequencing input: CD4+ T cells from blood buffy coats. This sequence joins TRBV7-9 and TRBJ2-1, with 8 positions matching TRBD1. The CDR3, as DNA: TGTGCCAGCAGCGAGACAGGGGTCCGTAACTACAATGAGCAGTTCTTC. Translated, it gives CASSETGVRNYNEQFF.